This T cell receptor beta chain was found in a study of T cells in Graves' hyperthyroidism and ophthalmopathy. This clonotype has a handful of counts. V lost 5 bases, J lost 1 base, and 14 bases stayed unmatched. This CDR3 comprises 19 residues. Germline-derived CDR1 and CDR2 are SGHNT and YENEEA. Amplified TCR beta CDR3 regions came from RNA transcripts. First-round RT-PCR with HTBI primers amplified the TCR CDR3 region. MiXCR, applied by TCRdb to the multiplex PCR reads, yields one record per CDR3 protein. This sample has over 300,000 distinct CDR3 sequences, with approximately 15% found just once. This chain connects TRBV11-3 to TRBJ2-3, with 11 bases matching TRBD1. The sequenced sample consisted of blood. The clonotype originates from a woman in her sixties with Graves' hyperthyroidism. For the CDR3, the DNA is TGTGCCAGCAGCATAAACCGGGACAGGGGGTTTTTAGGCACAGATACGCAGTATTTT. Its protein is CASSINRDRGFLGTDTQYF.